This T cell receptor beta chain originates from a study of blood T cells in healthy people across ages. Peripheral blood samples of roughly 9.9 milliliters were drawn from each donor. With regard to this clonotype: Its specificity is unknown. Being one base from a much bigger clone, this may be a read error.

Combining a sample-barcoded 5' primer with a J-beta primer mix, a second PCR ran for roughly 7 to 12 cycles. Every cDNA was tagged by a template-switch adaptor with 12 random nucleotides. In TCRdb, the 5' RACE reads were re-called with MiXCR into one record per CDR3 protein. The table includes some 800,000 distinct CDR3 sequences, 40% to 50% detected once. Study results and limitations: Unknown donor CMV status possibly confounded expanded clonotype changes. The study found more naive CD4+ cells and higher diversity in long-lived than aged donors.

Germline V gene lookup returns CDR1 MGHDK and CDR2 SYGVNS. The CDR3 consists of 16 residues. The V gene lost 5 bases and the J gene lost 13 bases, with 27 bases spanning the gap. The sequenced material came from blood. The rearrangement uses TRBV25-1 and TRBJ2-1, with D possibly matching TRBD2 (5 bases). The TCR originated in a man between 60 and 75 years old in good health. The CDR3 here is CASSLSGSRTQETQFF. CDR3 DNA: TGTGCCAGCAGTTTGTCGGGATCACGCACCCAAGAGACCCAGTTCTTC.